Presented here are 24 T cell receptor beta chains from one specimen sequenced in a study of blood T cell repertoires in COVID-19. Assay: immunoSEQ multiplex PCR; the TCRdb copy retains only in-frame clones and omits some. The data show 140,000 to 150,000 clones, about 87% seen once. Material for sequencing was PBMCs or T cells enriched from blood (not recorded which). All receptors come from a man in his 60s who had recovered from COVID-19.

This clone was counted once. The chain uses TRBV5-1 and TRBJ1-2; perhaps TRBD1 as D (5 bases). The V gene's germline CDR1 is SGHRS and CDR2 YFSETQ. Trimming left V 4 bases short and J 5 bases short, with 9 bases between. This CDR3 is built from 12 residues. The CDR3 here is CASSAGDYGYTF. The CDR3 coding sequence is TGCGCCAGCAGCGCGGGGGATTATGGCTACACCTTC.

The J gene is TRBJ2-3, the V gene TRBV5-4; the match to TRBD1 covers 8 bases. Germline V gives CDR1 SGHNT, CDR2 YYREEE (reference sequence). Germline trimming cut 4 bases from V and 1 base from J; bases unmatched to any gene: 8. This CDR3 comprises 16 residues. The DNA for the CDR3 is TGTGCCAGCAGCCCCCCCGGGACAGGTGGCACAGATACGCAGTATTTT. Its protein product is CASSPPGTGGTDTQYF.

The J gene is TRBJ2-3, the V gene TRBV5-1; TRBD2 might be the D (5 bases). The length of the CDR3 is 15 residues. V lost 0 bases and J lost 6, with 14 bases in between. Germline V gene lookup returns CDR1 SGHRS and CDR2 YFSETQ. CDR3 DNA sequence: TGCGCCAGCAGCTTGGCCGTAGCTGGCGGGGATACGCAGTATTTT. Protein: CASSLAVAGGDTQYF.

This clone was seen once. V gene TRBV6-5 combines with J gene TRBJ2-7; tentatively, D is TRBD2 (7 bases). The CDR3 has 15 residues. V was cut by 2 bases and J by 5 bases, with 16 bases left in between. Germline V gives CDR1 MNHEY, CDR2 SVGAGI. CDR3 residues: CASSYGGGRIHEQYF. In DNA, the CDR3 is TGTGCCAGCAGTTACGGGGGGGGCAGGATCCACGAGCAGTACTTC.

The rearrangement joins TRBV28 to TRBJ1-2, with D unresolved. This CDR3 has 18 residues. Germline CDR1 and CDR2: MDHEN and SYDVKM. V dropped 3 bases and J dropped 3 bases, with 23 bases sitting between them. The CDR3 protein is CASSLNPLEAWVDYGYTF. CDR3 bases: TGTGCCAGCAGTTTGAACCCCCTAGAGGCGTGGGTCGACTATGGCTACACCTTC.

This clone was found once. The gene calls are TRBV5-1 and TRBJ2-7; D may be TRBD1 (5 bases). Germline V gives CDR1 SGHRS, CDR2 YFSETQ. This CDR3 spans 12 amino acids. The V end lost 4 bases, the J end lost 3 bases, and 8 bases lay between the germline ends. CDR3 region: CASSPGYYEQYF. For the CDR3, the DNA is TGCGCCAGCAGCCCAGGGTACTACGAGCAGTACTTC. Combining the CDR3 with reference TRBV5-1 and TRBJ2-7 gives the whole variable domain KAGVTQTPRYLIKTRGQQVTLSCSPISGHRSVSWYQQTPGQGLQFLFEYFSETQRNKGNFPGRFSGRQFSNSRSEMNVSTLELGDSALYLCASSPGYYEQYFGPGTRLTVT.

In DNA, the CDR3 is TGTGCCAGCAGCTTCCCAGGGGTGGGCTATGGCTACACCTTC. Its protein product is CASSFPGVGYGYTF. The chain links TRBV5-4 to TRBJ1-2; weak D call: TRBD1 (6 bases). This CDR3 region has 14 residues. V lost 2 bases to trimming and J lost 4 bases, with 12 bases between them. Germline V gene lookup returns CDR1 SGHNT and CDR2 YYREEE (reference sequence).

This chain joins TRBV5-1 and TRBJ2-3; tentative D call: TRBD2 (7 bases). Per germline, CDR1 SGHRS and CDR2 YFSETQ. The V and J ends lost 2 bases and 1 base respectively, with 17 bases between them. CDR3 length equals 17 residues. This CDR3 reads CASSLEGGALGTDTQYF. CDR3 nucleotides: TGCGCCAGCAGCTTAGAGGGGGGGGCCCTTGGCACAGATACGCAGTATTTT.

The chain joins TRBV2 to TRBJ2-7; D is ambiguous. The CDR3 totals 11 residues. V was shortened by 5 bases and J by 7 bases, with 9 bases between the two germline ends. Looked up from germline, CDR1 is SNHLY and CDR2 is FYNNEI. The CDR3 DNA reads TGTGCCAGCAGTCAAAACGGGGAGCAGTACTTC. It translates to CASSQNGEQYF.

The rearrangement uses TRBV5-8 and TRBJ1-3; 7 nucleotides agree with TRBD1. V lost 5 bases, J lost 4 bases, and 9 bases stayed unmatched. The CDR3 is 15 residues long. Looked up from germline, CDR1 is SGHTS and CDR2 is YDEGEE. The CDR3 is CASRQNRGKGNTIYF. The CDR3 DNA follows: TGTGCCAGCAGACAAAACAGGGGAAAGGGAAACACCATATATTTT.

The rearrangement links TRBV3-1 (or the pseudogene TRBV3-2) to TRBJ2-3, with D possibly being TRBD1 (7 bases). V dropped 1 base and J dropped 2 bases, with 16 bases sitting between them. The germline V gene encodes CDR1 LGHDT and CDR2 YNNKEL (reference sequence). There are 17 residues in the CDR3. Written as DNA, the CDR3 is TGTGCCAGCAGCCAAGTCCTAGCAGGGGGGTTCACAGATACGCAGTATTTT. Protein sequence: CASSQVLAGGFTDTQYF.

The chain combines TRBV4-2 with TRBJ2-1, with 8 bases fitting TRBD2. The CDR3 covers 15 residues. Trimming at V came to 0 bases and at J to 15 bases, leaving 13 bases not matched to a gene. Germline lookup yields CDR1 LGHNA and CDR2 YNFKEQ. The CDR3 region is CASSQDEGLAGFRFF. The CDR3 DNA reads TGTGCCAGCAGCCAAGATGAAGGGCTAGCGGGCTTCCGGTTCTTC.

This clone was picked up a small number of times. Other DNA variants within this sample encode the same CDR3. The CDR3 is CASSLRQGTEAFF. Written as DNA, the CDR3 is TGTGCCAGCAGCCTCCGACAGGGCACTGAAGCTTTCTTT. The genes are TRBV7-3 and TRBJ1-1; 7 positions match TRBD1. With 5 bases clipped from V and 4 bases from J, the junction kept 4 bases outside the gene matches. There are 13 residues in the CDR3. Per the germline V gene, CDR1 is SGHTA and CDR2 is FQGTGA.

V is TRBV1 and J is TRBJ1-4. TRBV1 corresponds to a pseudogene. This CDR3 is built from 11 residues. In DNA, the CDR3 is TGCACCAGCAGCCAGCGAGAAAAACTGTTTTTT. Translated: CTSSQREKLFF.

The V and J genes are TRBV5-6 and TRBJ2-3, with 13 bases fitting TRBD2. The CDR3 is 16 residues long. V was clipped by 3 bases and J by 6 bases; unmatched bases: 7. The germline gives CDR1 SGHDT, CDR2 YYEEEE. The CDR3 DNA reads TGTGCCAGCAGCTCCCCACTAGCGGGGGGGACCGATACGCAGTATTTT. Encoded protein: CASSSPLAGGTDTQYF.

This clone was counted once. The chain joins TRBV18 to TRBJ1-1; D is uncertain. Germline lookup yields CDR1 KGHSH and CDR2 LQKENI. The CDR3 is 14 amino acids. Trimming removed 8 bases at V and 1 base at J, with 14 bases between. CDR3 in DNA: TGTGCCAGCGCGGTCACGGGAGGGAACACTGAAGCTTTCTTT. It codes for CASAVTGGNTEAFF.

The rearrangement uses TRBV10-2 and TRBJ2-1; D gene uncertain. The germline V gene encodes CDR1 WSHSY and CDR2 SAAADI. The CDR3 sequence is 12 residues long. DNA of the CDR3: TGCGGGTCACTTAGCTCCTACAATGAGCAGTTCTTC. This encodes CGSLSSYNEQFF.

The CDR3 DNA reads TGTGCCAGAGGGACAGGGGTCACGAATGAGCAGTTCTTC. This codes for CARGTGVTNEQFF. This chain joins TRBV21-1 and TRBJ2-1; the table's D call, TRBD1, was not checked against the DNA. TRBV21-1 is reported as a pseudogene. The CDR3 totals 13 residues.

The genes are TRBV6-5 and TRBJ2-5; D is undetermined. Trimming took off 0 bases at V and 4 bases at J, with 12 bases between the two ends. The CDR3 covers 15 residues. CDR1 and CDR2 from the germline V gene are MNHEY and SVGAGI. The CDR3 DNA reads TGTGCCAGCAGTTACTCGAGTCCCCGGTCAGAGACCCAGTACTTC. This gives the protein CASSYSSPRSETQYF.

There are a few counts of this clone. V usage is TRBV19 and J usage is TRBJ1-2, with D uncertain. Trimming shortened V by 5 bases and J by 2 bases, and 15 bases separated the two germline ends. This CDR3 spans 15 amino acids. Germline CDR1 is LNHDA and CDR2 is SQIVND (reference sequence). In nucleotides, the CDR3 is TGTGCCAGTAGTCCCACATCCACAGTGAACTATGGCTACACCTTC. Protein sequence: CASSPTSTVNYGYTF.

This clone has only a few counts. The CDR3 nucleotides are TGTGCCAGCAGCCTTGGGCCCTATGGCTACACCTTC. It yields the protein CASSLGPYGYTF. The rearrangement links TRBV3-1 (or the pseudogene TRBV3-2) to TRBJ1-2; D gene uncertain. CDR3 size: 12 residues. The V and J ends lost 4 bases and 4 bases respectively, with 7 bases between them. CDR1 LGHDT and CDR2 YNNKEL come from the germline V gene (reference sequence).

The genes are TRBV7-8 and TRBJ1-3; TRBD1 might be the D (5 bases). This CDR3 contains 17 residues. V was trimmed by 2 bases and J by 0 bases, leaving 14 bases between them. From germline, CDR1 is SGHVS and CDR2 FQNEAQ. CDR3 residues: CASSLSGGTSSGNTIYF. The CDR3 nucleotides are TGTGCCAGCAGCTTATCTGGGGGGACTAGCTCTGGAAACACCATATATTTT.

J is TRBJ1-5 and V is TRBV12-3 or TRBV12-4, with D uncertain. Trimming removed 6 bases at V and 6 bases at J, with 9 bases between. CDR3 length equals 12 residues. CDR3: CASSTGGQPQHF. In nucleotides, the CDR3 is TGTGCCAGCAGCACGGGAGGTCAGCCCCAGCATTTT.

CDR3 amino acids: CASSRGSGGDTSTDTQYF. In DNA form, the CDR3 reads TGTGCCAGCAGCCGGGGTAGCGGGGGGGATACAAGCACAGATACGCAGTATTTT. V is TRBV4-2 and J is TRBJ2-3; 11 bases line up with TRBD2. V gave up 4 bases and J gave up 0 bases; unmatched junction bases: 9. Germline CDR1 and CDR2: LGHNA and YNFKEQ. This CDR3 contains 18 residues.